These T cell receptor beta chains were read from a single sample in a study of sequential checkpoint blockade in melanoma. TCRdb keeps only in-frame clones here, not all; method: immunoSEQ multiplex PCR. The profile covers some 26,000 clones, with 77% appearing a single time and more than 20% taken by the ten largest. The sequencing used CD8+ T cells sorted from blood (inferred from file names), collected from a patient given nivolumab and ipilimumab in sequence. Every receptor here comes from a human donor with melanoma. CDR3s include the opening cysteine and the closing phenylalanine or tryptophan. Fields, in order: V gene, clone size, J gene, CDR3 length, D gene, CDR3 protein, CDR3 DNA. A D gene is named only where the DNA matches it firmly. Clone size is not always given. Where it is, it says once, few, many or a class for expanded clones.

v_gene: TRBV2
abundance: NA
j_gene: TRBJ1-1
len: 12
d_gene: NA
CDR3aa: CASSERPAEAFF
CDR3nt: TGTGCCAGCAGTGAACGCCCGGCTGAAGCTTTCTTT

v_gene: TRBV7-9
abundance: NA
j_gene: TRBJ1-1
len: 16
d_gene: TRBD1
CDR3aa: CASSPGTGGKNTEAFF
CDR3nt: TGTGCCAGCAGCCCCGGGACAGGGGGAAAGAACACTGAAGCTTTCTTT

v_gene: TRBV13
abundance: NA
j_gene: TRBJ2-7
len: 13
d_gene: NA
CDR3aa: CASSLAGNYEQYF
CDR3nt: TGTGCCAGCAGCTTAGCCGGGAACTACGAGCAGTACTTC

v_gene: TRBV19
abundance: NA
j_gene: TRBJ2-5
len: 16
d_gene: TRBD1
CDR3aa: CASNTPGQGYQETQYF
CDR3nt: TGTGCCAGCAACACCCCGGGACAGGGATACCAAGAGACCCAGTACTTC

v_gene: TRBV7-2
abundance: NA
j_gene: TRBJ2-7
len: 13
d_gene: NA
CDR3aa: CAGGAARSYEQYF
CDR3nt: TGTGCCGGCGGGGCAGCGCGATCCTACGAGCAGTACTTC

v_gene: TRBV4-2
abundance: NA
j_gene: TRBJ2-1
len: 13
d_gene: TRBD2
CDR3aa: CASSLSGNNEQFF
CDR3nt: TGTGCCAGCAGCCTTAGCGGGAACAATGAGCAGTTCTTC

v_gene: TRBV11-2
abundance: NA
j_gene: TRBJ2-7
len: 12
d_gene: NA
CDR3aa: CASSPAAEVQYF
CDR3nt: TGTGCCAGCAGCCCGGCGGCCGAGGTGCAGTACTTC

v_gene: TRBV6-5
abundance: NA
j_gene: TRBJ1-1
len: 13
d_gene: NA
CDR3aa: CASSYWGPAEAFF
CDR3nt: TGTGCCAGCAGTTACTGGGGGCCGGCTGAAGCTTTCTTT

v_gene: TRBV30
abundance: NA
j_gene: TRBJ2-7
len: 15
d_gene: TRBD1
CDR3aa: CAWSVLSKNRGEQYF
CDR3nt: TGTGCCTGGAGTGTTCTATCAAAAAACAGGGGCGAGCAGTACTTC

v_gene: TRBV4-3
abundance: NA
j_gene: TRBJ2-7
len: 15
d_gene: TRBD1
CDR3aa: CASSRAQGRGHEQYF
CDR3nt: TGCGCCAGCAGCCGCGCGCAGGGCAGGGGGCACGAGCAGTACTTC

v_gene: TRBV28
abundance: NA
j_gene: TRBJ2-5
len: 16
d_gene: TRBD1
CDR3aa: CASSSRTGFYQETQYF
CDR3nt: TGTGCCAGCAGTTCCCGGACAGGGTTTTACCAAGAGACCCAGTACTTC

v_gene: TRBV13
abundance: NA
j_gene: TRBJ2-1
len: 15
d_gene: NA
CDR3aa: CASSSAGQYGNEQFF
CDR3nt: TGTGCCAGCAGCTCGGCGGGACAGTACGGCAATGAGCAGTTCTTC

v_gene: TRBV7-8
abundance: NA
j_gene: TRBJ1-2
len: 15
d_gene: NA
CDR3aa: CASSLAPGWKEGYTF
CDR3nt: TGTGCCAGCAGCTTAGCTCCGGGGTGGAAGGAAGGCTACACCTTC

v_gene: TRBV6-5
abundance: NA
j_gene: TRBJ2-1
len: 15
d_gene: TRBD2
CDR3aa: CASSYGTSGIHEQFF
CDR3nt: TGTGCCAGCAGCTATGGGACTAGCGGGATACATGAGCAGTTCTTC

v_gene: TRBV15
abundance: NA
j_gene: TRBJ1-1
len: 13
d_gene: NA
CDR3aa: CATSIFLNTEAFF
CDR3nt: TGTGCCACCAGCATCTTCTTGAACACTGAAGCTTTCTTT

v_gene: TRBV9
abundance: NA
j_gene: TRBJ2-7
len: 16
d_gene: TRBD1
CDR3aa: CASSVGRDRGPYEQYF
CDR3nt: TGTGCCAGCAGCGTAGGTAGGGACAGGGGACCCTACGAGCAGTACTTC

v_gene: TRBV6-5
abundance: NA
j_gene: TRBJ1-1
len: 14
d_gene: NA
CDR3aa: CASSPPGGRAEAFF
CDR3nt: TGTGCCAGCAGTCCGCCTGGGGGGAGGGCTGAAGCTTTCTTT

v_gene: TRBV4-1
abundance: once
j_gene: TRBJ1-2
len: 16
d_gene: TRBD1
CDR3aa: CASSQGQGAVNYGYTF
CDR3nt: TGCGCCAGCAGCCAAGGACAGGGGGCCGTCAACTATGGCTACACCTTC

v_gene: TRBV18
abundance: NA
j_gene: TRBJ1-1
len: 19
d_gene: NA
CDR3aa: CASSLEDVGESLMNTEAFF
CDR3nt: TGTGCCAGCTCACTAGAAGACGTGGGCGAGTCCCTGATGAACACTGAAGCTTTCTTT

v_gene: TRBV27
abundance: once
j_gene: TRBJ1-2
len: 14
d_gene: TRBD1
CDR3aa: CASSSSGTGYGYTF
CDR3nt: TGTGCCAGCAGTTCGTCCGGGACAGGCTATGGCTACACCTTC

v_gene: TRBV29-1
abundance: NA
j_gene: TRBJ1-2
len: 12
d_gene: TRBD1
CDR3aa: CSVGTGNYGYTF
CDR3nt: TGCAGCGTTGGGACAGGCAACTATGGCTACACCTTC

v_gene: TRBV7-6
abundance: once
j_gene: TRBJ2-2
len: 16
d_gene: TRBD1
CDR3aa: CASSFIGQGKTGELFF
CDR3nt: TGTGCCAGCAGCTTTATCGGACAGGGTAAAACCGGGGAGCTGTTTTTT

v_gene: TRBV7-9
abundance: NA
j_gene: TRBJ1-2
len: 15
d_gene: TRBD1
CDR3aa: CASSPKTGGLGGYTF
CDR3nt: TGTGCCAGCAGCCCTAAAACAGGGGGCCTGGGGGGCTACACCTTC

v_gene: TRBV29-1
abundance: once
j_gene: TRBJ2-1
len: 14
d_gene: TRBD2
CDR3aa: CSVVTSGTYNEQFF
CDR3nt: TGCAGCGTTGTGACTAGCGGGACCTACAATGAGCAGTTCTTC

v_gene: TRBV11-2
abundance: NA
j_gene: TRBJ2-2
len: 15
d_gene: NA
CDR3aa: CASRLSSELTGELFF
CDR3nt: TGTGCCAGCAGATTGTCTAGCGAGCTCACCGGGGAGCTGTTTTTT

v_gene: TRBV2
abundance: few
j_gene: TRBJ1-1
len: 13
d_gene: NA
CDR3aa: CASKIAGFGEAFF
CDR3nt: TGTGCCAGCAAGATCGCAGGGTTCGGTGAAGCTTTCTTT

v_gene: TRBV9
abundance: NA
j_gene: TRBJ2-1
len: 14
d_gene: TRBD2
CDR3aa: CASSSGTSRNEQFF
CDR3nt: TGTGCCAGCAGCTCCGGGACTAGCCGGAATGAGCAGTTCTTC

v_gene: TRBV19
abundance: NA
j_gene: TRBJ2-5
len: 13
d_gene: NA
CDR3aa: CASSPTSLGTQYF
CDR3nt: TGTGCCAGTAGTCCCACTAGTCTGGGGACCCAGTACTTC

v_gene: TRBV10-3
abundance: few
j_gene: TRBJ2-7
len: 12
d_gene: NA
CDR3aa: CAVRDMAYEQYF
CDR3nt: TGTGCCGTCCGGGACATGGCCTACGAGCAGTACTTC

v_gene: TRBV18
abundance: few
j_gene: TRBJ1-1
len: 13
d_gene: NA
CDR3aa: CASSPLMNTEAFF
CDR3nt: TGTGCCAGCTCACCGTTAATGAACACTGAAGCTTTCTTT

v_gene: TRBV2
abundance: NA
j_gene: TRBJ1-1
len: 13
d_gene: NA
CDR3aa: CASNGHMNTEAFF
CDR3nt: TGTGCCAGCAATGGCCACATGAACACTGAAGCTTTCTTT

v_gene: TRBV9
abundance: medium-sized
j_gene: TRBJ2-1
len: 16
d_gene: NA
CDR3aa: CASSVVLGRSYNEQFF
CDR3nt: TGTGCCAGCAGCGTAGTGTTGGGGCGCTCCTACAATGAGCAGTTCTTC

v_gene: TRBV7-9
abundance: few
j_gene: TRBJ2-1
len: 14
d_gene: TRBD2
CDR3aa: CASSTPSVAGGPFF
CDR3nt: TGTGCCAGCAGCACGCCGAGCGTAGCGGGAGGGCCGTTCTTC

v_gene: TRBV2
abundance: NA
j_gene: TRBJ1-5
len: 14
d_gene: TRBD1
CDR3aa: CASTGQGLYQPQHF
CDR3nt: TGTGCCAGCACCGGACAGGGATTATATCAGCCCCAGCATTTT

v_gene: TRBV6-6
abundance: NA
j_gene: TRBJ1-1
len: 15
d_gene: NA
CDR3aa: CASSYYKTPNTEAFF
CDR3nt: TGTGCCAGCAGTTATTATAAGACACCGAACACTGAAGCTTTCTTT

v_gene: TRBV5-5
abundance: NA
j_gene: TRBJ2-7
len: 13
d_gene: NA
CDR3aa: CASSFGHGYEQYF
CDR3nt: TGTGCCAGCAGCTTCGGACACGGCTACGAGCAGTACTTC

v_gene: TRBV7-8
abundance: NA
j_gene: TRBJ2-1
len: 17
d_gene: TRBD1
CDR3aa: CASSFNYARQGKNEQFF
CDR3nt: TGTGCCAGCAGCTTTAATTACGCGAGACAGGGGAAGAATGAGCAGTTCTTC

v_gene: TRBV9
abundance: NA
j_gene: TRBJ1-2
len: 17
d_gene: TRBD1
CDR3aa: CASSVDLTGGLNYGYTF
CDR3nt: TGTGCCAGCAGCGTAGATTTGACAGGGGGTTTGAACTATGGCTACACCTTC

v_gene: TRBV4-2
abundance: NA
j_gene: TRBJ1-4
len: 16
d_gene: NA
CDR3aa: CASSHLRDATNEKLFF
CDR3nt: TGTGCCAGCAGCCATCTCCGGGATGCAACTAATGAAAAACTGTTTTTT

v_gene: TRBV4-1
abundance: few
j_gene: TRBJ2-3
len: 15
d_gene: TRBD1
CDR3aa: CASSQTGGSTDTQYF
CDR3nt: TGCGCCAGCAGCCAGACAGGGGGCTCCACAGATACGCAGTATTTT

v_gene: TRBV7-9
abundance: NA
j_gene: TRBJ2-2
len: 18
d_gene: TRBD2
CDR3aa: CASSDNPKSGGEDGELFF
CDR3nt: TGTGCCAGCAGCGACAACCCGAAAAGCGGGGGGGAGGACGGGGAGCTGTTTTTT